The 12 T cell receptor beta chains listed next were all sequenced from one sample in a study of blood T cell repertoires in COVID-19. Data came from immunoSEQ multiplex PCR; TCRdb stores just in-frame clones and leaves some out. Here the sample spans fewer than 400,000 clones, roughly 90% being singletons. The sample comprised PBMCs or T cells enriched from blood (not recorded which). The receptors stem from a woman aged 30 to 39 who had been exposed to COVID-19.

This sequence joins TRBV5-1 and TRBJ2-1, with TRBD1 identical over 9 bases. CDR1 is SGHRS, CDR2 YFSETQ, per germline. The CDR3 runs to 13 residues. V lost 6 bases and J lost 7; bases outside the gene matches: 5. The chain's CDR3 is CASNLQGANEQFF. The CDR3, as DNA: TGCGCCAGCAATCTACAGGGGGCAAATGAGCAGTTCTTC.

The CDR3, as DNA: TGCAGTGCTAGTCAGGGGGTCCTCACCGGGGAGCTGTTTTTT. Its translation: CSASQGVLTGELFF. The chain links TRBV20-1 to TRBJ2-2; 7 bases line up with TRBD1. From germline, CDR1 is DFQATT and CDR2 SNEGSKA (reference sequence). The CDR3 totals 14 residues. J gave up 4 bases and V 3 bases, and 5 bases lay outside the gene matches.

This clone was picked up a small number of times. The chain couples TRBV7-9 to TRBJ2-2; 10 nucleotides agree with TRBD1. Unmatched junction bases numbered 10, after V lost 5 bases and J lost 4 bases. Germline-derived CDR1 and CDR2 are SEHNR and FQNEAQ (reference sequence). The CDR3 loop spans 17 amino acids. CDR3: CASSPYGTGDRTGELFF. The CDR3 nucleotides are TGTGCCAGCAGCCCCTACGGGACAGGGGACCGCACCGGGGAGCTGTTTTTT. The full variable domain, completed using reference TRBV7-9 and TRBJ2-2, is DTGVSQNPRHKITKRGQNVTFRCDPISEHNRLYWYRQTLGQGPEFLTYFQNEAQLEKSRLLSDRFSAERPKGSFSTLEIQRTEQGDSAMYLCASSPYGTGDRTGELFFGEGSRLTVL.

This chain uses TRBV13 with TRBJ1-2; 9 nucleotides agree with TRBD1. J lost 2 bases, V lost 4 bases, and 8 bases had no gene match. Germline CDR1 reads PRHDT; CDR2 reads FYEKMQ (reference sequence). The CDR3 is made up of 16 amino acids. The chain's CDR3 is CASSSYRGHLNYGYTF. The CDR3 DNA sequence: TGTGCCAGCAGCTCGTACAGGGGGCACCTAAACTATGGCTACACCTTC.

This chain links TRBV30 with TRBJ1-2, with TRBD1 matching over 8 bases. V shed 1 base, J shed 5 bases, and the junction held 6 bases outside the gene matches. The CDR3 contains 14 residues. The germline V gene has CDR1 GTSNPN and CDR2 SVGIG (reference sequence). The CDR3 sequence is CAWSGTGIGYGYTF. CDR3 in DNA: TGTGCCTGGAGTGGGACAGGGATCGGGTATGGCTACACCTTC.

The chain carries TRBV19 and TRBJ2-5; D may be TRBD2 (5 bases). V was cut by 3 bases and J by 0 bases, with 8 bases left in between. This CDR3 region has 14 residues. The germline CDR1 and CDR2 sequences are LNHDA and SQIVND (reference sequence). CDR3: CASSIVTNQETQYF. The DNA for the CDR3 is TGTGCCAGTAGTATTGTGACTAACCAAGAGACCCAGTACTTC.

V gene TRBV4-1 combines with J gene TRBJ1-1; D call uncertain. Germline assignment: CDR1 MGHRA and CDR2 YSYEKL. V lost 5 bases to trimming and J lost 4 bases, with 14 bases between them. The CDR3 runs 14 residues. CDR3 nucleotide sequence: TGCGCCAGCAGCTTCCAGCGGGAGAGCACTGAAGCTTTCTTT. This translates into CASSFQRESTEAFF.

This clone is a singleton in its sample. The chain uses TRBV6-5 and TRBJ1-5; maybe TRBD1 (5 bases). The CDR3 contains 14 residues. V was cut by 0 bases and J by 5 bases, with 8 bases left in between. Per germline, CDR1 MNHEY and CDR2 SVGAGI. The CDR3: CASSYSYRYQPQHF. CDR3 nucleotide sequence: TGTGCCAGCAGTTACTCATACAGGTATCAGCCCCAGCATTTT.

The genes are TRBV14 and TRBJ1-6; 7 positions match TRBD1. The CDR3 is made up of 15 amino acids. Germline CDR1 and CDR2: SGHDN and FVKESK. V dropped 2 bases and J dropped 7; count of bases not matched to a gene: 5. The CDR3 nucleotides read TGTGCCAGCAGCCAACGACAGGGATACAATTCACCCCTCCACTTT. Its translation: CASSQRQGYNSPLHF.

The chain joins TRBV6-1 to TRBJ1-2, with D hard to call. The CDR3 extends over 12 amino acids. Trimming removed 3 bases at V and 5 bases at J, with 7 bases between. The germline CDR1 and CDR2 sequences are MNHNS and SASEGT. The CDR3 loop reads CASSEGGYGYTF. The CDR3 DNA is TGTGCCAGCAGTGAGGGCGGGTATGGCTACACCTTC.

J is TRBJ1-2 and V is TRBV5-6, with D perhaps matching TRBD1 (6 bases). This CDR3 contains 14 residues. In germline, CDR1 is SGHDT, CDR2 YYEEEE. V lost 3 bases and J 2 bases, leaving 11 bases between the germline ends. CDR3 in DNA: TGTGCCAGCAGCTCAGGGGCCATCAACTATGGCTACACCTTC. The encoded protein is CASSSGAINYGYTF. Based on the CDR3 plus reference TRBV5-6 and TRBJ1-2, the full variable domain is DAGVTQSPTHLIKTRGQQVTLRCSPKSGHDTVSWYQQALGQGPQFIFQYYEEEERQRGNFPDRFSGHQFPNYSSELNVNALLLGDSALYLCASSSGAINYGYTFGSGTRLTVV.

CDR3: CASSPRDILPTDTQYF. CDR3 nucleotides: TGTGCCAGCAGCCCCCGGGACATCCTACCCACAGATACGCAGTATTTT. The rearrangement joins TRBV5-4 to TRBJ2-3; D might be TRBD1 (6 bases). Looked up from germline, CDR1 is SGHNT and CDR2 is YYREEE (reference sequence). The germline V and J ends were trimmed by 4 bases and 2 bases, with 17 bases remaining between them. CDR3 size: 16 residues.